This T cell receptor beta chain stems from a study of OX40 agonist ivuxolimab in advanced cancers. Study-wide results and limits: Relatively little clonal expansion, among the lowest observed, appeared in partial responders at 0.1-3.0 mg/kg. At doses 0.1 to 3.0 mg/kg, CD4+ and CD8+ clones expanded. Certain nonresponders likewise exhibited a low normalized T-cell clonal expansion.

Worth noting for this clone: Antigen: not known. Additional DNA sequences in this sample encode the identical CDR3.

The repertoire was sequenced with immunoSEQ multiplex PCR; TCRdb's copy has only in-frame clones and lacks some. The top ten clones hold under 0.2% of a sample with around 99,000 clones, around 90% of them seen once. The CDR3 runs to 14 residues. The junction had 1 base not matched to a gene; V was cut back by 0 bases and J by 3 bases. Germline V CDR1 and CDR2: SGHRS, YFSETQ. The specimen was CD4+ or CD8+ T cells sorted from blood, collected in a trial of the OX40 agonist ivuxolimab. The TCR comes from an adult with an advanced solid tumor such as melanoma, head and neck, liver or kidney cancer. V and J are TRBV5-1 and TRBJ2-7; TRBD1 matches 9 bases. CDR3 coding DNA: TGCGCCAGCAGCTTGGAGGGACAGGGCTACGAGCAGTACTTC. Its translation is CASSLEGQGYEQYF.